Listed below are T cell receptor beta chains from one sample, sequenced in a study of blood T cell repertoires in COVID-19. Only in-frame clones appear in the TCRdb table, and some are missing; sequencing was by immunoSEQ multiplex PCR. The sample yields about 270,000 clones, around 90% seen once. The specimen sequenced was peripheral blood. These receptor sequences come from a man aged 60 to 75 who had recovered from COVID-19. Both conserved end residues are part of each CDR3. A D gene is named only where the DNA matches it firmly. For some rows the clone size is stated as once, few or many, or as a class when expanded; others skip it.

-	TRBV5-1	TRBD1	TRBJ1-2	CASSVTGENGYTF	TGCGCCAGCAGCGTGACAGGGGAGAATGGCTACACCTTC
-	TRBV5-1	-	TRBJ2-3	CASSTGLADTQYF	TGCGCCAGCAGCACAGGGCTCGCAGATACGCAGTATTTT
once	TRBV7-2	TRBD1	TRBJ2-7	CASSLGGTGTYEQYF	TGTGCCAGCAGCTTGGGCGGGACAGGAACCTACGAGCAGTACTTC
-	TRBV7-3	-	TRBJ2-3	CASSLTTQGAQYF	TGTGCCAGCAGCTTAACCACACAGGGCGCGCAGTATTTT
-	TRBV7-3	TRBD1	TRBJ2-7	CASSPTGGPYEQYF	TGTGCCAGCAGCCCAACAGGGGGGCCCTACGAGCAGTACTTC
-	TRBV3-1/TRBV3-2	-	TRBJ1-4	CASSQGPGRGFNEKLFF	TGTGCCAGCAGCCAAGGCCCCGGGAGGGGATTTAATGAAAAACTGTTTTTT
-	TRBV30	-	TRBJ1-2	CAWRKTRASNYGYTF	TGTGCCTGGAGGAAAACTAGGGCTTCAAACTATGGCTACACCTTC
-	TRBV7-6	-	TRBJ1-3	CASSDQGSSGNTIYF	TGTGCCAGCAGCGACCAGGGTTCCTCTGGAAACACCATATATTTT
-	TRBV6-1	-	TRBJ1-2	CASSEGSAWRGYTF	TGTGCCAGCAGTGAAGGTTCGGCCTGGAGAGGCTACACCTTC
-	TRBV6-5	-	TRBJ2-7	CASTTGSSYEQYF	TGTGCCAGCACCACCGGGTCATCCTACGAGCAGTACTTC
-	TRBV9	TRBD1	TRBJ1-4	CASSVGRGLGTNEKLFF	TGTGCCAGCAGCGTAGGCAGGGGGCTCGGAACTAATGAAAAACTGTTTTTT
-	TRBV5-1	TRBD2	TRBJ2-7	CASSSTSGGAYEQYF	TGCGCCAGCAGCTCTACTAGCGGGGGCGCCTACGAGCAGTACTTC
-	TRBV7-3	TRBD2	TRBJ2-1	CASSLTSGTLDNEQFF	TGTGCCAGCAGCTTAACTAGCGGGACCCTCGACAATGAGCAGTTCTTC
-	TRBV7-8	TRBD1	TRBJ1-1	CASSLGQGTNTEAFF	TGTGCCAGCAGCTTAGGACAGGGGACTAACACTGAAGCTTTCTTT
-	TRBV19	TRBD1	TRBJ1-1	CASSTDRGRTEAFF	TGTGCCAGTAGTACGGACAGGGGACGAACTGAAGCTTTCTTT
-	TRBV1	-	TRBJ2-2	CTSRTGPRSGELFF	TGCACCAGCAGGACAGGGCCCCGGAGCGGGGAGCTGTTTTTT
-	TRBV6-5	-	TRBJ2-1	CASSYSFNNEQFF	TGTGCCAGCAGTTACTCCTTTAACAATGAGCAGTTCTTC
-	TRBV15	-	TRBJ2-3	CATSRGGQTDTQYF	TGTGCCACCAGCAGGGGGGGACAGACAGATACGCAGTATTTT
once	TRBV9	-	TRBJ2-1	CASSARDSGYNEQFF	TGTGCCAGCAGCGCCCGGGACTCCGGCTACAATGAGCAGTTCTTC
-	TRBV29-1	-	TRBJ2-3	CSGLAENTDTQYF	TGCAGCGGTCTGGCGGAAAACACAGATACGCAGTATTTT
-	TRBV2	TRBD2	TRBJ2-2	CASRLAGGQTGELFF	TGTGCCAGCCGACTAGCGGGGGGTCAAACCGGGGAGCTGTTTTTT
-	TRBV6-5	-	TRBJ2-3	CASSYSSGTDTQYF	TGTGCCAGCAGTTACTCCTCAGGGACAGATACGCAGTATTTT
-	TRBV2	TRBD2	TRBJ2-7	CASSEAASGTLRDEQYF	TGTGCCAGCAGTGAAGCCGCTAGCGGCACTTTAAGGGACGAGCAGTACTTC
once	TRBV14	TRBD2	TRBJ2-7	CASSRSSGGIYYEQYF	TGTGCCAGCAGCCGGTCTAGCGGGGGGATCTACTACGAGCAGTACTTC
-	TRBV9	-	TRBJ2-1	CASSASGSSYNEQFF	TGTGCCAGCAGCGCGTCAGGTAGTTCCTACAATGAGCAGTTCTTC
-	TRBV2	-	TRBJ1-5	CASRRGNSNQPQHF	TGTGCCAGCAGGAGAGGGAATAGCAATCAGCCCCAGCATTTT
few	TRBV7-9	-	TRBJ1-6	CASSFGQENSPLHF	TGTGCCAGCAGCTTCGGTCAGGAAAATTCACCCCTCCACTTT
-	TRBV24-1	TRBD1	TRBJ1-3	CATRNLPGQGTPSGNTIYF	TGTGCCACCAGAAACTTGCCGGGACAGGGAACCCCCTCTGGAAACACCATATATTTT
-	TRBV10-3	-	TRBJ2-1	CAISNSNEQFF	TGTGCCATCAGCAACAGTAATGAGCAGTTCTTC
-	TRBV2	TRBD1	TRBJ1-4	CASRGPGQGAGGEKLFF	TGTGCCAGCAGGGGACCGGGACAGGGGGCCGGGGGTGAAAAACTGTTTTTT
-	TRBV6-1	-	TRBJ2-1	CASSEETTGGANEQFF	TGTGCCAGCAGTGAAGAAACTACAGGGGGGGCGAATGAGCAGTTCTTC
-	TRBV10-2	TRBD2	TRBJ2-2	CASRLAGTNTGELFF	TGCGCCAGCCGACTAGCGGGGACGAACACCGGGGAGCTGTTTTTT
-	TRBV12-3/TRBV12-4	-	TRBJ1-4	CASRGVPYEKLFF	TGTGCCAGCAGGGGCGTACCCTATGAAAAACTGTTTTTT
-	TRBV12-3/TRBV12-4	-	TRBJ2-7	CASAGEAYEQYF	TGTGCCAGTGCCGGCGAGGCCTACGAGCAGTACTTC
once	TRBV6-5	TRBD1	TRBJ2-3	CASTRETGFTDTQYF	TGTGCCAGCACTAGGGAGACAGGGTTTACAGATACGCAGTATTTT
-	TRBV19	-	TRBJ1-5	CASRADRRGADQPQHF	TGTGCCAGTAGAGCGGACCGACGAGGTGCCGATCAGCCCCAGCATTTT
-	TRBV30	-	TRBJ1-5	CAWSPGNQPQHF	TGTGCCTGGAGTCCGGGCAATCAGCCCCAGCATTTT
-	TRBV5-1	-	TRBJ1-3	CASSLLAGSSFSGNTIYF	TGCGCCAGCAGCTTGTTGGCAGGGTCTTCATTCTCTGGAAACACCATATATTTT